This TCR beta chain came from a study of PD-L1 blockade in urothelial cancer. About the study: Dosed intravenously at 1,200 mg every 3 weeks, atezolizumab was initiated by patients in the mid-2010s. Blood underwent analysis 3 weeks (second dose) and 6 weeks after treatment began.

Sequencing used immunoSEQ multiplex PCR; TCRdb keeps in-frame clones, though not all of them. The sample consists of 130,000 or so clones, approximately 84% of them appearing once. Time point specified: pretreatment peripheral blood. The CDR3 loop spans 16 amino acids. Germline loops: CDR1 SGHTA, CDR2 FQGNSA. V was pared by 1 base and J by 3 bases, with 12 bases between. The TCR comes from a man aged 50-60 years with urothelial cancer. The J gene is TRBJ1-4, the V gene TRBV7-2; D unclear. Here the sequenced sample was PBMCs, taken around atezolizumab (anti-PD-L1) treatment. CDR3 in DNA: TGTGCCAGCAGCTTAGTGTCTACTCGGGCTAATGAAAAACTGTTTTTT. This sequence encodes CASSLVSTRANEKLFF.